The next 27 T cell receptor beta chains were all read from a single sample in a study of blood T cells in healthy people across ages. Together with a sample-barcoded 5' primer, a J-beta primer mix was included in a second PCR lasting about 6 to 11 cycles. Each CDR3 protein is one row after TCRdb ran MiXCR on the 5' RACE reads. The repertoire holds about 1.5 million distinct CDR3 sequences, with under 55% as singletons. Sequenced: blood. These receptors were obtained from a woman between 18 and 29 years old in good health.

V is TRBV20-1 and J is TRBJ1-2; 8 bases line up with TRBD1. V shed 5 bases, J shed 6 bases, and the junction held 5 bases outside the gene matches. CDR3 size: 12 residues. Germline V CDR1 and CDR2: DFQATT, SNEGSKA (reference sequence). The CDR3 sequence is CSAGRGQDGYTF. The CDR3 nucleotides read TGCAGTGCTGGGCGGGGACAGGATGGCTACACCTTC.

At least ten counts were recorded for this clonotype. V and J are TRBV7-9 and TRBJ1-2; D is perhaps TRBD1 (5 bases). This CDR3 is built from 12 residues. The V and J ends lost 6 bases and 6 bases respectively, with 11 bases between them. Germline-derived CDR1 and CDR2 are SEHNR and FQNEAQ (reference sequence). Written as DNA, the CDR3 is TGTGCCAGCAGTTTATCCAGGGATGGCTACACCTTC. Translating it yields CASSLSRDGYTF. Filled out from reference TRBV7-9 and TRBJ1-2, the complete variable domain reads DTGVSQNPRHKITKRGQNVTFRCDPISEHNRLYWYRQTLGQGPEFLTYFQNEAQLEKSRLLSDRFSAERPKGSFSTLEIQRTEQGDSAMYLCASSLSRDGYTFGSGTRLTVV.

The gene calls are TRBV20-1 and TRBJ1-4; D remains ambiguous. Germline CDR1 and CDR2: DFQATT and SNEGSKA (reference sequence). Trimming stripped 2 bases from V and 6 bases from J, with 19 bases between. There are 16 residues in the CDR3. The CDR3 protein is CSARPRGAAQDEKLFF. The CDR3 DNA is TGCAGTGCTAGACCCCGGGGAGCCGCCCAAGATGAAAAACTGTTTTTT.

The rearrangement uses TRBV5-1 and TRBJ2-1; D perhaps matches TRBD2 (6 bases). In germline, CDR1 is SGHRS, CDR2 YFSETQ. Trimming took 2 bases from V and 0 from J, leaving 12 bases between them. The CDR3 has 16 residues. CDR3 protein: CASSFLAPSSYNEQFF. The CDR3 DNA sequence: TGCGCCAGCAGCTTTCTAGCGCCCAGCTCCTACAATGAGCAGTTCTTC. The entire variable domain, with the rest obtained from reference TRBV5-1 and TRBJ2-1, is as follows: KAGVTQTPRYLIKTRGQQVTLSCSPISGHRSVSWYQQTPGQGLQFLFEYFSETQRNKGNFPGRFSGRQFSNSRSEMNVSTLELGDSALYLCASSFLAPSSYNEQFFGPGTRLTVL.

This clonotype was counted only a few times. The rearrangement uses TRBV6-2 or TRBV6-3 and TRBJ2-5, with D possibly TRBD2 on 5 matching bases. V was pared by 7 bases and J by 1 base, with 13 bases between. The germline V gene has CDR1 MNHEY and CDR2 SVGEGT. This CDR3 comprises 14 residues. CDR3 sequence reads: CASNSGGSQETQYF. In DNA, the CDR3 is TGTGCCAGCAACTCCGGAGGAAGCCAAGAGACCCAGTACTTC.

This chain uses TRBV7-9 with TRBJ1-2; D unclear. This CDR3 region has 12 residues. The germline gives CDR1 SEHNR, CDR2 FQNEAQ (reference sequence). V lost 1 base, J lost 10 bases, and 10 bases lay in between. For the CDR3, the DNA is TGTGCCAGCAGCTTAGGACCCGCACCCTACACCTTC. Protein product: CASSLGPAPYTF.

This chain links TRBV3-1 with TRBJ1-4, with D maybe TRBD1 (6 bases). V lost 3 bases and J 5 bases, leaving 10 bases between the germline ends. Germline V gives CDR1 LGHDT, CDR2 YNNKEL (reference sequence). The CDR3 covers 14 residues. This CDR3 reads CASSQRTANEKLFF. Here the CDR3 DNA reads TGTGCCAGCAGCCAGAGGACAGCGAATGAAAAACTGTTTTTT.

This sequence joins TRBV25-1 and TRBJ1-2; D is undetermined. The CDR3 is 13 residues long. Germline V gene lookup returns CDR1 MGHDK and CDR2 SYGVNS. The V end was cut by 6 bases, the J end by 2 bases, with 10 bases between. Here the CDR3 DNA reads TGTGCCAGCAGGAGTATAGGGAACTATGGCTACACCTTC. The encoded protein is CASRSIGNYGYTF.

This chain joins TRBV6-5 and TRBJ2-1; 8 nucleotides agree with TRBD1. The closer fit of TRBJ2-7 to the DNA end suggests the J call may be wrong. CDR3 length: 16 amino acids. CDR1 is MNHEY and CDR2 is SVGAGI in the germline V gene. CDR3 residues: CASSYLTGVRYNEQYF. CDR3 bases: TGTGCCAGCAGTTACCTGACAGGGGTCCGCTACAATGAGCAGTACTTC.

The chain has TRBV6-5 and TRBJ2-5, with 7 bases fitting TRBD1. The J segment lost 4 bases and the V segment lost 5 bases, leaving 7 bases of the junction unmatched. The length of the CDR3 is 14 residues. CDR1 MNHEY and CDR2 SVGAGI come from the germline V gene. The CDR3 loop is CASSLNRGLETQYF. In DNA, the CDR3 is TGTGCCAGCAGTCTTAACAGGGGTCTAGAGACCCAGTACTTC.

The genes are TRBV6-2 or TRBV6-3 and TRBJ2-7; 7 bases align to TRBD1. J lost 2 bases, V lost 6 bases, and 7 bases had no gene match. The CDR3 is 14 amino acids. Germline V gene data show CDR1 as MNHEY and CDR2 as SVGEGT. The CDR3 region has the DNA TGTGCCAGCAGGCGGACAGGAGCCACCTACGAGCAGTACTTC. It specifies CASRRTGATYEQYF.

CDR3 DNA sequence: TGTGCCAGCAGTTTAGAAGGTTTCGATGGCTACACCTTC. Translating it yields CASSLEGFDGYTF. The V and J genes are TRBV27 and TRBJ1-2, with D hard to call. Trimming cost V 2 bases and J 6 bases, with 10 bases left between them. The CDR3 consists of 13 residues. The germline V gene encodes CDR1 MNHEY and CDR2 SMNVEV (reference sequence).

The genes are TRBV28 and TRBJ1-2; 8 nucleotides agree with TRBD1. V lost 5 bases, J lost 11 bases, and 7 bases stayed unmatched. This CDR3 comprises 12 residues. Germline V gene data show CDR1 as MDHEN and CDR2 as SYDVKM. CDR3 sequence: CASSPGQGIYTF. The CDR3 DNA reads TGTGCCAGCAGTCCCGGACAGGGAATTTACACCTTC.

The rearrangement joins TRBV6-2 or TRBV6-3 to TRBJ2-7; D gene uncertain. The CDR3 consists of 13 residues. The germline V and J ends were trimmed by 2 bases and 2 bases, with 7 bases remaining between them. Germline loops: CDR1 MNHEY, CDR2 SVGEGT. CDR3 sequence: CASSYHQTYEQYF. DNA of the CDR3: TGTGCCAGCAGTTACCACCAAACCTACGAGCAGTACTTC.

The rearrangement uses TRBV29-1 and TRBJ2-5; no reliable D call. Germline V gene lookup returns CDR1 SQVTM and CDR2 ANQGSEA. The V and J ends lost 4 bases and 2 bases respectively, with 11 bases between them. The CDR3 is 13 residues long. CDR3 residues: CSVGVNAQETQYF. CDR3 coding DNA: TGCAGCGTTGGTGTGAACGCGCAAGAGACCCAGTACTTC.

There are a few counts of this clonotype. This chain links TRBV12-3 or TRBV12-4 with TRBJ2-5, with 9 bases matching TRBD2. The ends lost 1 base at V and 3 bases at J; junction bases unmatched: 6. The CDR3 is made up of 16 amino acids. CDR3 in DNA: TGTGCCAGCAGTTTAGGTGCGGGGGGGCGGAAAGAGACCCAGTACTTC. Encoded protein: CASSLGAGGRKETQYF.

The V call is TRBV29-1, the J call TRBJ1-1; a possible D gene is TRBD1 (5 bases). The V end was cut by 4 bases, the J end by 6 bases, with 21 bases between. The length of the CDR3 is 15 residues. CDR1 and CDR2 from the germline V gene are SQVTM and ANQGSEA. CDR3 region: CSVVSAGLEVAEAFF. The CDR3 nucleotides read TGCAGCGTTGTCTCGGCGGGGCTCGAGGTCGCTGAAGCTTTCTTT. Complete variable domain (other parts from reference TRBV29-1 and TRBJ1-1): SAVISQKPSRDICQRGTSLTIQCQVDSQVTMMFWYRQQPGQSLTLIATANQGSEATYESGFVIDKFPISRPNLTFSTLTVSNMSPEDSSIYLCSVVSAGLEVAEAFFGQGTRLTVV.

This clonotype has just a few counts. The chain has TRBV5-5 and TRBJ2-1; D is tentatively TRBD1 or TRBD2 (5 bases each). V gave up 0 bases and J gave up 6 bases, with 10 bases separating them. This CDR3 contains 14 residues. From germline, CDR1 is SGHKS and CDR2 YYEKEE (reference sequence). The CDR3 loop reads CASSLEGTSNEQFF. CDR3 DNA sequence: TGTGCCAGCAGCTTGGAGGGGACCAGCAATGAGCAGTTCTTC. Looking up the rest from reference TRBV5-5 and TRBJ2-1 gives the full variable domain: DAGVTQSPTHLIKTRGQQVTLRCSPISGHKSVSWYQQVLGQGPQFIFQYYEKEERGRGNFPDRFSARQFPNYSSELNVNALLLGDSALYLCASSLEGTSNEQFFGPGTRLTVL.

In the case of this clonotype: A much larger clone lies one base from this, so it may be a read error. The chain is built from TRBV29-1 and TRBJ1-2; D might be TRBD1 (6 bases). Germline CDR1 and CDR2: SQVTM and ANQGSEA. The CDR3 runs to 12 residues. In nucleotides, the CDR3 is TGCAGCGTTGAACCGAACAGGGATGGCTACATCTTC. Translation: CSVEPNRDGYIF.

There are a few counts of this clonotype. CDR3 protein: CASSLILTSGNQETQYF. In nucleotides, the CDR3 is TGTGCCAGCAGCTTAATCTTGACTAGCGGAAACCAAGAGACCCAGTACTTC. The V and J genes are TRBV28 and TRBJ2-5; TRBD2 agrees at 9 bases. Germline values: CDR1 MDHEN, CDR2 SYDVKM. This CDR3 is built from 17 residues. V was clipped by 6 bases and J by 0 bases; unmatched bases: 11.

The V call is TRBV7-9, the J call TRBJ2-1, with 11 bases fitting TRBD1. This CDR3 has 15 amino acids. The V and J ends lost 5 bases and 4 bases, in that order; junction bases with no gene match: 4. From germline, CDR1 is SEHNR and CDR2 FQNEAQ (reference sequence). The CDR3 nucleotides read TGTGCCAGCAGCCGGGACAGGGGGGGATACAATGAGCAGTTCTTC. This encodes CASSRDRGGYNEQFF.

The rearrangement uses TRBV12-3 or TRBV12-4 and TRBJ2-4; the D gene is possibly TRBD2 (6 bases). V lost 7 bases and J 0 bases, leaving 13 bases between the germline ends. The length of the CDR3 is 15 residues. The DNA of the CDR3 is TGTGCCAGCACTTCTAGCGTTATAGCCAAAAACATTCAGTACTTC. Its translation: CASTSSVIAKNIQYF.

A remark on this clonotype: A read error may produce the germline difference seen at one junction end. The chain joins TRBV11-2 to TRBJ1-2; possibly TRBD1 for D (5 bases). CDR3 size: 17 residues. The germline V gene encodes CDR1 SGHAT and CDR2 FQNNGV. Written as DNA, the CDR3 is TGTGCCAGCAGCTCCCCCGGGGGGGTGAGCGCTAACTATGGCCACACCTTC. Translated, it gives CASSSPGGVSANYGHTF.

The table lists this clonotype with a count of one. The V and J genes are TRBV20-1 and TRBJ2-1; D possibly corresponds to TRBD2 (5 bases). Trimming pared 0 bases from V and 6 bases from J, leaving 15 bases between. Germline-derived CDR1 and CDR2 are DFQATT and SNEGSKA (reference sequence). The CDR3 has 15 residues. In DNA, the CDR3 is TGCAGTGCTAGAGAGTCTAGCTCGCCGTCCAATGAGCAGTTCTTC. Its translation: CSARESSSPSNEQFF.

The rearrangement joins TRBV2 to TRBJ2-3; 8 nucleotides align to TRBD1. Losses at the gene ends were 7 bases for V and 6 bases for J; bases not matched to a gene: 15. The CDR3 sequence is 16 residues long. Germline V gene lookup returns CDR1 SNHLY and CDR2 FYNNEI. CDR3 in DNA: TGTGCCAGCACCCAAGACAGGGGAGGTAGTTTGGATACGCAGTATTTT. As protein: CASTQDRGGSLDTQYF.

The count of this clonotype is one. The chain employs TRBV4-3 and TRBJ2-7; 9 bases are shared with TRBD2. Germline V gene sequence: CDR1 LGHNA, CDR2 YSLEER. V shed 1 base and J 2 bases; nucleotides not matched to a gene: 3. This CDR3 comprises 15 residues. This chain's CDR3 is CASSQASGITYEQYF. As DNA, the CDR3 is TGCGCCAGCAGCCAAGCTAGCGGGATAACCTACGAGCAGTACTTC.

This clonotype showed up just a few times. CDR3 protein: CASGLRGRNNEQYF. DNA of the CDR3: TGTGCCAGCGGGCTAAGGGGGCGGAACAATGAGCAGTACTTC. V gene TRBV9 combines with J gene TRBJ2-5; 7 nucleotides agree with TRBD1. Trimming at V came to 7 bases and at J to 11 bases, leaving 17 bases not matched to a gene. The CDR3 is 14 residues long. Looked up from germline, CDR1 is SGDLS and CDR2 is YYNGEE.